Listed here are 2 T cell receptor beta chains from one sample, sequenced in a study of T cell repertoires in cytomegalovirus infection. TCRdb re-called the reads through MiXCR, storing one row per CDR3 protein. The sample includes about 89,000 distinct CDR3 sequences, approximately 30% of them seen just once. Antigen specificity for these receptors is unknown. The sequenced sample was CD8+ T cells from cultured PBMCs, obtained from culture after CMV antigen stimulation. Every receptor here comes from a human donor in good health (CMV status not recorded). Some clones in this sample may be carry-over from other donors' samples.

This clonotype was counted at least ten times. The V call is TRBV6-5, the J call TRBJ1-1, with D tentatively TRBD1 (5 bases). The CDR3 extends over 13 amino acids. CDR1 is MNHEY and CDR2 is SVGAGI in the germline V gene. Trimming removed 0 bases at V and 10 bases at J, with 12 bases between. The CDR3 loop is CASSYSGETPAFF. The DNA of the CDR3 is TGTGCCAGCAGTTACTCGGGGGAAACCCCAGCTTTCTTT.

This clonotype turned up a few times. CDR3 loop: CASSLAIGGPAEAFF. CDR3 nucleotides: TGTGCCAGCAGCTTAGCGATCGGAGGGCCGGCTGAAGCTTTCTTT. This rearrangement joins TRBV7-8 to TRBJ1-1, with D hard to call. The CDR3 is 15 residues long. The germline CDR1 and CDR2 sequences are SGHVS and FQNEAQ. Trimming left V 0 bases short and J 6 bases short, with 14 bases between.